This T cell receptor (beta chain) was sequenced for a study of CD4 T cells in relation to SARS-CoV-2 and coronaviruses. Across the whole study: TCR beta CDR3s were sequenced after roughly ten-day antigen culture of PBMCs.

Germline V CDR1 and CDR2: LGHNA, YNFKEQ. The CDR3 sequence is 14 residues long. The ends were cut back, 1 base at V and 5 bases at J, with 10 bases in the middle. CD4+ T cells from unexposed donors were obtained before the COVID-19 pandemic (2011-2018). The cells were cultured for over eight days before CD4+ T cells were isolated. Cultures held two million PBMCs per well with around 9.4 IU/ml IL-2. The data were produced by immunoSEQ multiplex PCR, yet TCRdb's version contains in-frame clones alone and is incomplete. Seen here are 24,000 or so clones, more than 75% observed once, and the top ten hold around 15%. About this clone itself: Its antigen is not identified. Other DNA sequences of this sample code for an identical CDR3.

Input material: CD4+ T cells from PBMCs, cultured in vitro. This chain joins TRBV4-2 and TRBJ2-3; D not certain. This receptor was obtained from a human donor in good health. The CDR3 region is CASSQAGGGDTQYF. CDR3 coding DNA: TGTGCCAGCAGCCAAGCGGGTGGCGGAGATACGCAGTATTTT.